These T cell receptor beta chains were read from a single sample in a study of blood T cell repertoires in COVID-19. Assay used: immunoSEQ multiplex PCR; TCRdb lists only in-frame clones, some missing. In the table there are around 190,000 clones, approximately 80% of which are singletons. The sequenced sample was peripheral blood. These receptors came from a human donor in a cohort sampled during active COVID-19. CDR3s include the opening cysteine and the closing phenylalanine or tryptophan. Fields, in order: D gene, J gene, clone size, V gene, CDR3 protein, CDR3 DNA. D genes are given only for firm matches. Size is omitted from some rows. Given values are once, few, many or a class for expanded clones.

>-|TRBJ1-2|few|TRBV6-1
CASSEQSGKDYGYTF
TGTGCCAGCAGTGAACAGTCAGGGAAAGACTATGGCTACACCTTC
>TRBD1|TRBJ1-2|-|TRBV7-2
CASSSDRGGYTF
TGTGCCAGCAGCTCGGACAGGGGCGGCTACACCTTC
>TRBD2|TRBJ2-5|-|TRBV20-1
CSASPSGPRETQYF
TGCAGTGCTAGTCCTAGCGGTCCTCGTGAGACCCAGTACTTC
>TRBD1|TRBJ1-3|once|TRBV5-1
CASSTGQDLLSGNTIYF
TGCGCCAGCAGCACCGGACAGGACCTACTCTCTGGAAACACCATATATTTT
>TRBD2|TRBJ2-3|once|TRBV5-1
CASSLRGGQTDTQYF
TGCGCCAGCAGCTTACGGGGGGGCCAGACAGATACGCAGTATTTT
>TRBD2|TRBJ2-1|-|TRBV4-3
CASSPSGSSYNEQFF
TGCGCCAGCAGCCCTAGCGGGAGCTCCTACAATGAGCAGTTCTTC
>-|TRBJ2-7|-|TRBV3-1/TRBV3-2
CASSSQGLGQYF
TGTGCCAGCAGCTCGCAGGGGTTGGGGCAGTACTTC
>TRBD1|TRBJ1-2|-|TRBV4-3
CASSQDLGGTGGGHYGYTF
TGCGCCAGCAGCCAAGATTTGGGGGGGACAGGGGGCGGTCACTATGGCTACACCTTC
>TRBD2|TRBJ2-5|-|TRBV9
CASSGEAGAETQYF
TGTGCCAGCAGCGGAGAAGCGGGAGCAGAGACCCAGTACTTC
>TRBD1|TRBJ1-1|-|TRBV19
CASRGQISMNTEAFF
TGTGCCAGTAGGGGACAGATTTCGATGAACACTGAAGCTTTCTTT
>TRBD1|TRBJ1-2|-|TRBV19
CASSSIRTGDYGYTF
TGTGCCAGTAGTAGTATTAGGACAGGAGATTATGGCTACACCTTC
>-|TRBJ1-2|-|TRBV7-3
CASSFGQSLGGYTF
TGTGCCAGCAGCTTCGGACAGTCTTTAGGAGGCTACACCTTC
>TRBD2|TRBJ2-7|-|TRBV6-5
CASTYTGGSYEQYF
TGTGCCAGCACCTATACGGGGGGGTCCTACGAGCAGTACTTC
>-|TRBJ2-7|-|TRBV11-2
CASSLDRWRGPYEQYF
TGTGCCAGCAGCTTAGATCGGTGGCGGGGGCCCTACGAGCAGTACTTC
>-|TRBJ1-2|-|TRBV6-1
CASSEAGSLDGYTF
TGTGCCAGCAGTGAAGCGGGGAGTCTGGATGGCTACACCTTC
>TRBD2|TRBJ2-3|-|TRBV9
CASSVHRLAGGTDTQYF
TGTGCCAGCAGCGTACACCGACTAGCGGGGGGAACAGATACGCAGTATTTT